The 21 T cell receptor beta chains below come from one sample, sequenced in a study of blood T cells in healthy people across ages. Combining a sample-barcoded 5' primer with a J-beta primer mix, a second PCR ran for 7 to 11 cycles. TCRdb re-called the 5' RACE reads with MiXCR, one entry per CDR3 protein. The top ten clones hold 10% of a sample with about 840,000 distinct CDR3 sequences, about 27% of them seen once. A further study also used this sample, focusing on T cells of mothers and their children.

Sequenced: blood. These receptors came from a woman in her thirties or forties in good health.

On this clonotype itself: A junction boundary mismatches the germline segment, possibly from a read error. The chain uses TRBV5-1 and TRBJ1-4, with 9 nucleotides matching TRBD1. Germline lookup yields CDR1 SGHRS and CDR2 YFSETQ. The CDR3 sequence is 14 residues long. CDR3: CTSSSGTGIEKLFF. DNA of the CDR3: TGCACCAGCAGCTCCGGGACAGGGATTGAAAAACTGTTTTTT. The variable domain in full, with the rest retrieved from reference TRBV5-1 and TRBJ1-4, is KAGVTQTPRYLIKTRGQQVTLSCSPISGHRSVSWYQQTPGQGLQFLFEYFSETQRNKGNFPGRFSGRQFSNSRSEMNVSTLELGDSALYLCTSSSGTGIEKLFFGSGTQLSVL.

This clonotype was detected a few times. Possible read error: a much larger clone is one base away. The chain employs TRBV12-3 or TRBV12-4 and TRBJ2-4; D perhaps matches TRBD2 (6 bases). Trimming left V 3 bases short and J 13 bases short, with 19 bases between. This CDR3 has 14 amino acids. CDR3 region: CASSLGLAIQEQYF. DNA for the CDR3: TGTGCCAGCAGTTTGGGGCTAGCGATTCAAGAGCAGTACTTC.

There are many counts of this clonotype. The chain carries TRBV5-5 and TRBJ2-7, with D unresolved. Trimming left V 0 bases short and J 2 bases short, with 9 bases between. Germline V gene data show CDR1 as SGHKS and CDR2 as YYEKEE (reference sequence). There are 14 residues in the CDR3. The CDR3 nucleotides read TGTGCCAGCAGCTTGGAAGCCAGACCCTACGAGCAGTACTTC. Protein: CASSLEARPYEQYF.

The chain has TRBV5-1 and TRBJ2-2; D might be TRBD1 (6 bases). The CDR3 runs 17 residues. Trimming took off 4 bases at V and 0 bases at J, with 16 bases between the two ends. From germline, CDR1 is SGHRS and CDR2 YFSETQ. The CDR3 nucleotides read TGCGCCAGCAGCCTAAATGGGGGCTTCTCGAACACCGGGGAGCTGTTTTTT. Its protein is CASSLNGGFSNTGELFF. Full variable domain (rest looked up from reference TRBV5-1 and TRBJ2-2): KAGVTQTPRYLIKTRGQQVTLSCSPISGHRSVSWYQQTPGQGLQFLFEYFSETQRNKGNFPGRFSGRQFSNSRSEMNVSTLELGDSALYLCASSLNGGFSNTGELFFGEGSRLTVL.

This sequence joins TRBV7-9 and TRBJ2-7, with D unresolved. This CDR3 contains 12 residues. CDR1 SEHNR and CDR2 FQNEAQ come from the germline V gene (reference sequence). Trimming took off 7 bases at V and 5 bases at J, with 12 bases between the two ends. The CDR3 bases are TGTGCCAGCACCTCAGTAGGGAACGAGCAGTACTTC. It is translated as CASTSVGNEQYF.

Regarding this clonotype: At one end the junction does not follow the germline gene, possibly because of a read error. V gene TRBV7-2 combines with J gene TRBJ1-5, with 9 bases aligning to TRBD1. Germline V gene data show CDR1 as SGHTA and CDR2 as FQGNSA. The CDR3 consists of 15 residues. The CDR3 region is CAGSTQGANNQPQHF. The CDR3 bases are TGTGCCGGCAGCACACAGGGGGCTAACAATCAGCCCCAGCATTTT.

This clonotype has a handful of counts. V gene TRBV20-1 combines with J gene TRBJ2-1; TRBD2 agrees at 9 bases. The CDR3 is 15 residues long. V was clipped by 1 base and J by 2 bases; unmatched bases: 3. Germline V gives CDR1 DFQATT, CDR2 SNEGSKA (reference sequence). This chain's CDR3 is CSARVGTSPYNEQFF. The CDR3 DNA reads as TGCAGTGCTAGAGTAGGGACTAGCCCCTACAATGAGCAGTTCTTC.

The rearrangement links TRBV20-1 to TRBJ2-5; weak D call: TRBD1 (6 bases). V gave up 3 bases and J gave up 2 bases, with 13 bases separating them. Germline V gives CDR1 DFQATT, CDR2 SNEGSKA (reference sequence). The length of the CDR3 is 14 residues. The CDR3 sequence is CSASLVRGQETQYF. CDR3 DNA: TGCAGTGCTAGTCTTGTCAGGGGTCAAGAGACCCAGTACTTC.

The chain combines TRBV12-3 or TRBV12-4 with TRBJ1-2; D is undetermined. V lost 7 bases to trimming and J lost 1 base, with 7 bases between them. The CDR3 length is 12 residues. The CDR3 coding sequence is TGTGCCAGCAATTCGGATAACTATGGCTACACCTTC. Encoded protein: CASNSDNYGYTF.

This clonotype has ten or more counts. The CDR3 DNA sequence: TGTGCCAGCAGCCAGGGGACAGCGAACACTGAAGCTTTCTTT. Its protein is CASSQGTANTEAFF. This rearrangement joins TRBV7-2 to TRBJ1-1; 7 nucleotides match TRBD1. Losses at the gene ends were 5 bases for V and 1 base for J; bases not matched to a gene: 4. CDR1 and CDR2 from the germline V gene are SGHTA and FQGNSA. CDR3 size: 14 residues.

This clonotype came up a few times. The chain employs TRBV6-5 and TRBJ1-2; D is possibly TRBD1 (5 bases). The CDR3 runs to 14 residues. V lost 5 bases to trimming and J lost 5 bases, with 15 bases between them. Germline CDR1 and CDR2: MNHEY and SVGAGI. The CDR3 here is CASSTSLRGYGYTF. DNA of the CDR3: TGTGCCAGCAGTACCTCGCTGCGGGGGTATGGCTACACCTTC.

The chain uses TRBV9 and TRBJ2-5; the D call may be TRBD1 or TRBD2 (6 bases each). The CDR3 contains 15 residues. Germline CDR1 SGDLS, CDR2 YYNGEE. V lost 4 bases and J lost 1, with 14 bases in between. In nucleotides, the CDR3 is TGTGCCAGCAGCAGGCTTGGGGGGCCCCAAGAGACCCAGTACTTC. Amino acid sequence: CASSRLGGPQETQYF.

J is TRBJ1-1 and V is TRBV12-3 or TRBV12-4, with a tentative D call TRBD1 (5 bases). This CDR3 region has 15 residues. V lost 6 bases and J lost 4, with 18 bases in between. This chain's CDR3 is CASSQPGREGTEAFF. As DNA, the CDR3 is TGTGCCAGCAGCCAACCCGGCAGGGAGGGCACTGAAGCTTTCTTT.

About this clonotype itself: A single base separates this from a much larger clone, so it may be a read error. The chain couples TRBV6-6 to TRBJ1-2; 9 positions agree with TRBD1. Germline V gene data show CDR1 as MNHNY and CDR2 as SVGAGI (reference sequence). The CDR3 contains 16 residues. The CDR3, as DNA: TGTGCCAGCAGTTATACTCGGCCGGGACAGGGAGTTGGCCACACCTTC. It encodes CASSYTRPGQGVGHTF.

As to this clonotype: One junction end does not reproduce the germline sequence, and a read error may be involved. The V call is TRBV11-2, the J call TRBJ1-1, with D possibly TRBD1 on 5 matching bases. The CDR3 consists of 17 residues. The germline gives CDR1 SGHAT, CDR2 FQNNGV. Written as DNA, the CDR3 is TGTGTCAGCAGCTTAGACTGGTCCGCGGGGACGAACACTGAAGCTTTCTTT. It codes for CVSSLDWSAGTNTEAFF.

The chain recombines TRBV15 with TRBJ1-3; D uncertain. This CDR3 region has 13 residues. Looked up from germline, CDR1 is LNHNV and CDR2 is YYDKDF (reference sequence). The V gene lost 4 bases and the J gene lost 0 bases, with 4 bases spanning the gap. CDR3 in amino acids: CATSTNSGNTIYF. The CDR3 region has the DNA TGTGCCACCAGCACCAACTCTGGAAACACCATATATTTT. Filled out from reference TRBV15 and TRBJ1-3, the complete variable domain reads DAMVIQNPRYQVTQFGKPVTLSCSQTLNHNVMYWYQQKSSQAPKLLFHYYDKDFNNEADTPDNFQSRRPNTSFCFLDIRSPGLGDTAMYLCATSTNSGNTIYFGEGSWLTVV.

This clonotype was detected only once. This may be a read error, as it is one base from a much larger clone. The chain couples TRBV7-9 to TRBJ2-7, with no clear D. This CDR3 comprises 12 residues. Germline V lookup: CDR1 SEHNR, CDR2 FQNEAQ (reference sequence). In DNA form, the CDR3 reads TGTGCCAGCAGCAGCGACACGGACGAGCAGCACTTC. It codes for CASSSDTDEQHF. Together with reference TRBV7-9 and TRBJ2-7, the CDR3 gives the full variable domain: DTGVSQNPRHKITKRGQNVTFRCDPISEHNRLYWYRQTLGQGPEFLTYFQNEAQLEKSRLLSDRFSAERPKGSFSTLEIQRTEQGDSAMYLCASSSDTDEQHFGPGTRLTVT.

This clonotype was observed a few times. The junction does not match germline at one end; this may be a read error. This chain uses TRBV3-1 with TRBJ2-7; TRBD1 matches 10 bases. The CDR3 is 17 amino acids. The germline V gene has CDR1 LGHDT and CDR2 YNNKEL (reference sequence). This CDR3 reads CAGSQGAPGTGENEQYF. For the CDR3, the DNA is TGTGCCGGCAGCCAAGGGGCACCCGGGACAGGGGAAAACGAGCAGTACTTC.

This clonotype has ten or more counts. This rearrangement joins TRBV5-1 to TRBJ2-7; D could derive from TRBD1 or TRBD2 (5 bases each). Germline CDR1 and CDR2: SGHRS and YFSETQ. This CDR3 is built from 14 residues. The V and J ends lost 4 bases and 5 bases respectively, with 16 bases between them. The CDR3 DNA reads TGCGCCAGCAGCCCCAACTTTCTGGGGGACGAGCAGTACTTC. It yields the protein CASSPNFLGDEQYF.

For this clonotype: This sequence may be a read error, since a much larger clone differs from it by one base. CDR3 residues: CASSRRGAGGANVRTF. The CDR3 nucleotides are TGTGCCAGCAGCCGGAGGGGTGCTGGGGGGGCCAACGTCCGGACTTTC. This chain links TRBV7-6 with TRBJ2-6, with D perhaps matching TRBD2 (7 bases). The CDR3 length is 16 residues. The V gene's germline CDR1 is SGHVS and CDR2 FNYEAQ.

The CDR3 reads CASSLNRAGAGELFF. CDR3 DNA: TGTGCCAGCAGCCTAAACAGGGCGGGCGCCGGGGAGCTGTTTTTT. The chain links TRBV12-3 or TRBV12-4 to TRBJ2-2, with D perhaps matching TRBD1 (6 bases). Trimming pared 6 bases from V and 6 bases from J, leaving 17 bases between. The CDR3 has 15 amino acids.